The T cell receptor beta chain under discussion was sequenced for a study of shared clonotypes between healthy human individuals. Study-wide findings and caveats: Against clonotypes common to all four donors, non-shared ones had lower generation probabilities.

Positive CCR7 selection of CD45RO-negative cells yielded the naive CD8 cells, and terminally differentiated effector memory CD45RA+ cells were excluded. Details on this clone: Its specificity is not known.

CDR1 and CDR2 from the germline V gene are SEHNR and FQNEAQ (reference sequence). There are 12 residues in the CDR3. V was clipped by 5 bases and J by 8 bases, with 9 bases between them. Assay: immunoSEQ multiplex PCR; the TCRdb copy retains only in-frame clones and omits some. The sample has millions of clones, about 95% seen once. The specimen sequenced was naive CD8+ T cells sorted from blood. This TCR derives from a man aged 18 to 30 in good health. The rearrangement joins TRBV7-9 to TRBJ1-4; a weak D match, TRBD1 (5 bases). CDR3 protein: CASSRRGEKLFF. CDR3 DNA sequence: TGTGCCAGCAGCCGCCGGGGGGAAAAACTGTTTTTT.